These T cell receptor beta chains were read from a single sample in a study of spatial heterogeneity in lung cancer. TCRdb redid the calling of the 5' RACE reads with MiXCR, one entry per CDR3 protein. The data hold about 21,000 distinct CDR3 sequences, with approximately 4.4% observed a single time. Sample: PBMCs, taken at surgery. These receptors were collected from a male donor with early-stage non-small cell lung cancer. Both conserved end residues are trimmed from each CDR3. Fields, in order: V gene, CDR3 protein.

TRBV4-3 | ASGGSRGLSDTQY
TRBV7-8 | ASSPRTSGTPGELF
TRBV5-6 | ASSQPTTGHYGYT
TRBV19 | ASSIYRDQPQH
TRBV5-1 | ASRVGVQRTGNTIY
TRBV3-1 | ASSLPGLAGVDEQF
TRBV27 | ASSPGTLMAPLH
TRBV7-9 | ASSLVVTGAHEQY
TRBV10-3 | AISASDTGNEQF
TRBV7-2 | ASSLGPGGPQETQY
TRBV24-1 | ATGGLVSTGELF
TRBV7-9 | ASSSLAGGPHEQF
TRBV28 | ASSTPGQGRGGYT
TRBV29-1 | SVEGYHRGRGTTNYGYT
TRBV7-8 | ASSPGQGDNEKLF
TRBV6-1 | ASGRRRGLSSGNTIY
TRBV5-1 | ASSSGDVQETQY
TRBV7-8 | ASSLQDELNEQF
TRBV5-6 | ASSWGGPPDEQY
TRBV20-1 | SARTGTVNTGELF
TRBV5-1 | ASSLVSDSYNVQF
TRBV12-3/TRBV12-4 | ASTGQVGNQPQH
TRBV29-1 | SVAENGHL
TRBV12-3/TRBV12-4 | ASSRNRGYEQY
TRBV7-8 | ASSVTGLSYGYT
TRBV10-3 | AIRAGQGGSPLH
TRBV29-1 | SGIGTGGNQPQH
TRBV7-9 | ASSLVENLGKLF
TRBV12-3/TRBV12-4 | ASSSLTASQPQH